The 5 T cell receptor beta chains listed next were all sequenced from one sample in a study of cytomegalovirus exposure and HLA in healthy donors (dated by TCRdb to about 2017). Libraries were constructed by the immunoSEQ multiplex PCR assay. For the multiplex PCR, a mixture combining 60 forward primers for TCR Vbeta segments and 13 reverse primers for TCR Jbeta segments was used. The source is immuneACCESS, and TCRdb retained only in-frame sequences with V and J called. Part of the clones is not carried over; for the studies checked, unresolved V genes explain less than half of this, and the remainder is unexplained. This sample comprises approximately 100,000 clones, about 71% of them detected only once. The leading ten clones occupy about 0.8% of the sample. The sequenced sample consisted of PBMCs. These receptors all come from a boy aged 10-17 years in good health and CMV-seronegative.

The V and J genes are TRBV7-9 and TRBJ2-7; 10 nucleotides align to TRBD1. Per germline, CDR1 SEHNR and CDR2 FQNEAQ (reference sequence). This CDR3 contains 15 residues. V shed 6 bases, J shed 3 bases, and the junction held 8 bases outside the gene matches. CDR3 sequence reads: CASSYTGTGDYEQYF. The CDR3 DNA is TGTGCCAGCAGTTATACCGGGACAGGGGACTACGAGCAGTACTTC.

The CDR3 bases are TGCGCCAGCAGCTTGGCCGGGACTAGGAACACCGGGGAGCTGTTTTTT. Encoded protein: CASSLAGTRNTGELFF. The chain recombines TRBV5-1 with TRBJ2-2; 8 positions agree with TRBD2. CDR1 SGHRS and CDR2 YFSETQ come from the germline V gene. V shed 0 bases, J shed 1 base, and the junction held 2 bases outside the gene matches. CDR3 size: 16 residues.

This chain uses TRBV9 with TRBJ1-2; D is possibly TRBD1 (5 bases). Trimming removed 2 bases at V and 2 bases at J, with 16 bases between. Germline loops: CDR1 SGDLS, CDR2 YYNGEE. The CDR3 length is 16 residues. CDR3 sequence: CASSVGRTGVNYGYTF. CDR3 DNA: TGTGCCAGCAGCGTGGGTAGGACGGGGGTCAACTATGGCTACACCTTC.

In nucleotides, the CDR3 is TGTGCCAGCAGTTCCCAGGGGGCAGGAAATGAAAAACTGTTTTTT. This encodes CASSSQGAGNEKLFF. This sequence joins TRBV5-6 and TRBJ1-4, with 8 bases that match TRBD1. The CDR3 loop spans 15 amino acids. Trimming at V came to 5 bases and at J to 5 bases, leaving 8 bases not matched to a gene. CDR1 and CDR2 (germline): SGHDT, YYEEEE.

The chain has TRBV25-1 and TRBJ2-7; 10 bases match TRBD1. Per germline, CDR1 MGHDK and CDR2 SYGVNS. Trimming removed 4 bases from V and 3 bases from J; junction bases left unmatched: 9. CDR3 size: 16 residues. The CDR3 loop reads CASSGNPGTGDYEQYF. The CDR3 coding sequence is TGTGCCAGCAGTGGGAACCCCGGGACAGGGGACTACGAGCAGTACTTC.